Presented here are 21 T cell receptor beta chains from one specimen sequenced in a study of blood T cell repertoires in COVID-19. Profiled with immunoSEQ multiplex PCR; TCRdb holds only in-frame clones, not every one. The table includes approximately 210,000 clones, more than 75% detected once. Sample: peripheral blood. The receptors stem from a middle-aged woman with acute or convalescent COVID-19.

The chain joins TRBV2 to TRBJ1-1, with no clear D. Germline V CDR1 and CDR2: SNHLY, FYNNEI. This CDR3 has 10 amino acids. V was pared by 1 base and J by 10 bases, with 4 bases between. CDR3: CASSEDRAFF. CDR3 bases: TGTGCCAGCAGTGAAGACAGAGCTTTCTTT.

The V gene is TRBV24-1, the J gene TRBJ2-1; TRBD1 might be the D (5 bases). The CDR3 is 16 amino acids. Germline CDR1 reads KGHDR; CDR2 reads SFDVKD. The germline V and J ends were trimmed by 1 base and 7 bases, with 16 bases remaining between them. Here the CDR3 DNA reads TGTGCCACCAGTGATTTCCCCGCGACCTCAGGGAATGAGCAGTTCTTC. Translating gives CATSDFPATSGNEQFF.

This chain joins TRBV5-5 and TRBJ1-2; 7 bases are shared with TRBD1. Trimming removed 4 bases from V and 8 bases from J; junction bases left unmatched: 5. CDR3 length: 12 residues. Germline CDR1 SGHKS, CDR2 YYEKEE (reference sequence). CDR3 region: CASSQTGHGYTF. Here the CDR3 DNA reads TGTGCCAGCAGCCAGACAGGGCACGGCTACACCTTC.

In the case of this clone: One end of the junction does not line up with germline, which may come from a read error. V and J are TRBV4-1 and TRBJ2-1; 9 bases fit TRBD2. This CDR3 contains 19 residues. Germline V gene data show CDR1 as MGHRA and CDR2 as YSYEKL. CDR3 region: CARSHGLAGGLGGGNEQFF. The CDR3 nucleotides read TGCGCCCGCAGCCATGGACTCGCGGGGGGGCTGGGGGGAGGCAATGAGCAGTTCTTC.

This clone came up once. This chain uses TRBV5-1 with TRBJ1-2, with D perhaps matching TRBD1 (5 bases). Germline V gene lookup returns CDR1 SGHRS and CDR2 YFSETQ. Trimming removed 2 bases from V and 5 bases from J, with 10 bases in between. The CDR3 runs 13 residues. Written as DNA, the CDR3 is TGCGCCAGCAGCTTTGGTCGACAGTATGGCTACACCTTC. Protein: CASSFGRQYGYTF.

For the CDR3, the DNA is TGCGCCAGCAGCGTCGGGACTAGCGGGGTTGATGAGCAGTTCTTC. Translation: CASSVGTSGVDEQFF. This sequence joins TRBV5-1 and TRBJ2-1; 13 bases line up with TRBD2. The germline V gene has CDR1 SGHRS and CDR2 YFSETQ. The CDR3 spans 15 residues. With V trimmed by 4 bases and J by 8 bases, 6 bases remained unmatched.

The rearrangement uses TRBV4-2 and TRBJ1-1, with D possibly matching TRBD1 (6 bases). Trimming stripped 4 bases from V and 2 bases from J, with 14 bases between. The CDR3 consists of 15 residues. Looked up from germline, CDR1 is LGHNA and CDR2 is YNFKEQ. CDR3 sequence reads: CASSLPGQVNTEAFF. The CDR3 nucleotides read TGTGCCAGCAGCCTTCCGGGACAAGTAAACACTGAAGCTTTCTTT.

The CDR3 reads CASSQGLARTGELFF. The CDR3 DNA reads TGTGCCAGCAGCCAGGGACTAGCCAGAACCGGGGAGCTGTTTTTT. The chain recombines TRBV5-8 with TRBJ2-2; 9 bases map to TRBD2. This CDR3 region has 15 residues. V was clipped by 4 bases and J by 5 bases; unmatched bases: 6. Germline CDR1 reads SGHTS; CDR2 reads YDEGEE.

The V and J genes are TRBV30 and TRBJ2-2, with 10 nucleotides matching TRBD2. The CDR3 contains 16 residues. The J segment lost 0 bases and the V segment lost 2 bases, leaving 3 bases of the junction unmatched. CDR1 and CDR2 (germline): GTSNPN, SVGIG (reference sequence). CDR3 nucleotide sequence: TGTGCCTGGAGTCGACTAGCGGGTGCGAACACCGGGGAGCTGTTTTTT. Protein sequence: CAWSRLAGANTGELFF.

This chain connects TRBV19 to TRBJ1-1; TRBD1 might be the D (5 bases). The germline V gene encodes CDR1 LNHDA and CDR2 SQIVND (reference sequence). This CDR3 is 15 amino acids long. The V end was cut by 2 bases, the J end by 2 bases, with 12 bases between. CDR3: CASSILTGINTEAFF. CDR3 DNA sequence: TGTGCCAGTAGTATACTAACAGGAATCAACACTGAAGCTTTCTTT.

This rearrangement joins TRBV5-1 to TRBJ2-3, with 14 bases that match TRBD2. Unmatched junction bases numbered 5, after V lost 7 bases and J lost 4 bases. Germline V CDR1 and CDR2: SGHRS, YFSETQ. This CDR3 region has 15 residues. CDR3 coding DNA: TGCGCCAGCGGGACTAGCGGGAGTTGGGCAGATACGCAGTATTTT. Its protein product is CASGTSGSWADTQYF.

V gene TRBV19 combines with J gene TRBJ1-6, with D possibly being TRBD1 (5 bases). Trimming cost V 8 bases and J 10 bases, with 12 bases left between them. Germline V gene lookup returns CDR1 LNHDA and CDR2 SQIVND (reference sequence). CDR3 length: 12 amino acids. The CDR3 DNA sequence: TGTGCCAGTGGGGCAGGGAACTCACCCCTCCACTTT. It specifies CASGAGNSPLHF.

The V call is TRBV6-1, the J call TRBJ1-6, with 7 bases that match TRBD1. The CDR3 loop spans 14 amino acids. The V gene end was trimmed by 3 bases and the J gene end by 6 bases; junction bases not matched to a gene: 2. Germline-derived CDR1 and CDR2 are MNHNS and SASEGT. The CDR3 is CASSDRQGNSPLHF. DNA of the CDR3: TGTGCCAGCAGTGACCGACAGGGTAATTCACCCCTCCACTTT.

The chain uses TRBV7-2 and TRBJ2-1; possible D gene TRBD1, 5 bases. Germline V CDR1 and CDR2: SGHTA, FQGNSA. This CDR3 is 14 amino acids long. V was cut by 1 base and J by 10 bases, with 14 bases left in between. CDR3 DNA sequence: TGTGCCAGCAGCTTAGATCTAGGGGCCTGGGAGCAGTTCTTC. Its translation is CASSLDLGAWEQFF.

This chain joins TRBV2 and TRBJ2-2; 7 bases line up with TRBD1. This CDR3 comprises 13 residues. Germline CDR1 SNHLY, CDR2 FYNNEI. V shed 6 bases and J 6 bases; nucleotides not matched to a gene: 4. The CDR3 DNA reads TGTGCCAGCAGCCTAGGGACAGCCGGGGAGCTGTTTTTT. Protein: CASSLGTAGELFF.

The chain carries TRBV15 and TRBJ1-6, with 7 bases matching TRBD1. The CDR3 has 17 residues. J lost 5 bases, V lost 3 bases, and 10 bases had no gene match. Germline loops: CDR1 LNHNV, CDR2 YYDKDF (reference sequence). Here the CDR3 DNA reads TGTGCCACCAGCAGGGATCCCGGGACAGTCAATAATTCACCCCTCCACTTT. Residues: CATSRDPGTVNNSPLHF.

This chain connects TRBV24-1 to TRBJ2-7, with TRBD1 matching over 7 bases. This CDR3 contains 11 residues. The ends lost 9 bases at V and 6 bases at J; junction bases unmatched: 4. CDR1 KGHDR and CDR2 SFDVKD come from the germline V gene. CDR3 sequence: CATGQAVEQYF. The CDR3 region has the DNA TGTGCCACCGGACAGGCCGTCGAGCAGTACTTC.

About this clone itself: A junction boundary mismatches the germline segment, possibly from a read error. J is TRBJ1-1 and V is TRBV4-1; D perhaps matches TRBD1 (6 bases). This CDR3 spans 12 amino acids. Germline V lookup: CDR1 MGHRA, CDR2 YSYEKL. As DNA, the CDR3 is TGCGCCAGCAGCCAAAGGGACACCGAAGCTTTCTTT. It translates to CASSQRDTEAFF.

The chain is built from TRBV13 and TRBJ2-3, with 9 bases that match TRBD2. With 3 bases clipped from V and 0 bases from J, the junction kept 7 bases outside the gene matches. The CDR3 is made up of 17 amino acids. Germline CDR1 is PRHDT and CDR2 is FYEKMQ (reference sequence). CDR3 nucleotides: TGTGCCAGCAGCTTTGGGACTAGCAGACCAAGCACAGATACGCAGTATTTT. Protein sequence: CASSFGTSRPSTDTQYF.

V usage is TRBV4-3 and J usage is TRBJ2-3, with D maybe TRBD1 (6 bases). CDR3 size: 18 residues. V was shortened by 1 base and J by 5 bases, with 22 bases between the two germline ends. Germline V gene lookup returns CDR1 LGHNA and CDR2 YSLEER. The CDR3 region is CASSQASPDRISGDTQYF. The CDR3 region has the DNA TGCGCCAGCAGCCAAGCGTCTCCCGACAGGATCTCGGGAGATACGCAGTATTTT.

In its sample, this clone was seen a few times. The chain combines TRBV6-5 with TRBJ1-5, with D unclear. The CDR3 loop spans 14 amino acids. Germline CDR1 MNHEY, CDR2 SVGAGI. The V end lost 2 bases, the J end lost 3 bases, and 8 bases lay between the germline ends. CDR3 DNA: TGTGCCAGCAGTTACGGGCAGCCCAATCAGCCCCAGCATTTT. It translates to CASSYGQPNQPQHF.